One T cell receptor (beta chain) is described in this entry. These data originate in a study of patients and donors after allogeneic stem cell transplantation. Germline-derived CDR1 and CDR2 are DFQATT and SNEGSKA (reference sequence). This CDR3 region has 13 residues. Trimming took off 5 bases at V and 6 bases at J, with 16 bases between the two ends. TCRdb analysed the RT-PCR reads with MiXCR anew, one entry per CDR3 protein. This sample has roughly 880,000 distinct CDR3 sequences; about 20% occur once, and the top ten carry roughly 6%. Sequencing was performed on blood, either unsorted or a sorted T cell fraction (not recorded which). V is TRBV20-1 and J is TRBJ1-2; D gene uncertain. The sequence was collected from a human donor who was either an allogeneic HSCT recipient or a stem cell or donor lymphocyte infusion donor (not recorded which). It is not recorded whose cells these are; they may come from a transplant donor. The CDR3 coding sequence is TGCAGTGCTTGGCGGGAGCCAATTCATGGCTACACCTTC. Its protein is CSAWREPIHGYTF.